This TCR beta chain was sequenced during a study of glioma-infiltrating T cells. Study overall: Low-grade gliomas were grade II; glioblastomas were grade IV at initial diagnosis.

Amplification of TCR alpha and beta CDR3 regions from RNA used iRepertoire nested multiplex PCR. For one-step reverse transcription and amplification, about 85-400 ng of tissue mRNA or PBMC total RNA was used. TCRdb fed the multiplex PCR reads into MiXCR, producing one record per CDR3 protein. The data hold more than 300,000 distinct CDR3 sequences, with 41% observed a single time. In the case of this clonotype: Its target is unknown. One junction end disagrees with the germline gene, perhaps due to a read error.

Study results and caveats: Signature shared blood CDR3 motifs were enriched in low-divergence and depleted in high-divergence patients.

CDR1 is KGHDR and CDR2 is SFDVKD in the germline V gene. The CDR3 loop spans 15 amino acids. The source of this sequence is a human donor with low-grade glioma or glioblastoma, undergoing nonglioma brain surgery, or in good health (not recorded which). This chain joins TRBV24-1 and TRBJ2-1, with 10 bases matching TRBD2. Sequenced: glioma tissue, nonneoplastic brain tissue, or PBMCs (not recorded which). For the CDR3, the DNA is TGTGCCACCAGTGATACTAGCGGGATTTACAATGAGCAGCTCTTC. Translated, it gives CATSDTSGIYNEQLF.